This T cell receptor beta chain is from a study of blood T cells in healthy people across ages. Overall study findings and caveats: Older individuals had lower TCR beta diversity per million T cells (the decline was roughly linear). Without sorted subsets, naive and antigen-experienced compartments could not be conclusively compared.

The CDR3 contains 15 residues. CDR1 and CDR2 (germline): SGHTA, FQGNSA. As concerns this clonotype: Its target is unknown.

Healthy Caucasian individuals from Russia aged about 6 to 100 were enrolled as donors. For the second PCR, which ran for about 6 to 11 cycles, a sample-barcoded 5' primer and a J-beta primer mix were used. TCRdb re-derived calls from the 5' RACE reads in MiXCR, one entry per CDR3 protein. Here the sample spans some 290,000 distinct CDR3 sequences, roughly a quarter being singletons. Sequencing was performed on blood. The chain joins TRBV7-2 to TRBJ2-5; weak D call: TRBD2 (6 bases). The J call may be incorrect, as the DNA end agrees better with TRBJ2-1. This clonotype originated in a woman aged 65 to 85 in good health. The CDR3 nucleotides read TGTGCCAGCAGCAGTACGGGACTCAATTACAATGAGCAGTTCTTC. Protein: CASSSTGLNYNEQFF.